This entry is about one T cell receptor beta chain. Germline V gene lookup returns CDR1 SQVTM and CDR2 ANQGSEA. The CDR3 loop spans 13 amino acids. This sample was taken from a study of chemoradiotherapy in HPV16-positive cancers. This table comes from immunoSEQ multiplex PCR, and its TCRdb copy is limited to in-frame clones, with some not included. The sample carries about 24,000 clones, roughly 94% recorded once. The specimen was collected from a patient who underwent chemoradiotherapy. The receptor was isolated from a human donor with HPV-associated anogenital cancer. The chain combines TRBV29-1 with TRBJ1-5, with D possibly matching TRBD1 (5 bases). The CDR3 DNA is TGCACACCGGCGGGCAGGGTCAATCAGCCCCAGCATTTT. This encodes CTPAGRVNQPQHF.